This TCR beta chain was captured by sequencing in a study of identical twins. The length of the CDR3 is 13 residues. V lost 2 bases and J lost 3, with 10 bases in between. Germline CDR1 is DFQATT and CDR2 is SNEGSKA (reference sequence). Broader study findings: A lower insertion count was a feature of abundant cord blood beta clonotypes, with no such feature in memory repertoires.

TCRdb ran MiXCR on the 5' RACE reads and lists one entry per CDR3 protein. The sample lists 450,000 to 650,000 distinct CDR3 sequences, about 15% occurring once. This clonotype was observed at least ten times. Its specificity is unknown. The same data also went into a second study, on yellow fever vaccine responses in identical twins.

The receptor comes from a woman aged 18-29 years in good health. The rearrangement links TRBV20-1 to TRBJ1-2; TRBD1 might be the D (5 bases). Sequenced input: CD4+ T cells sorted from blood. The CDR3 reads CSARSGADYGYTF. CDR3 bases: TGCAGTGCTAGAAGTGGGGCCGACTATGGCTACACCTTC.